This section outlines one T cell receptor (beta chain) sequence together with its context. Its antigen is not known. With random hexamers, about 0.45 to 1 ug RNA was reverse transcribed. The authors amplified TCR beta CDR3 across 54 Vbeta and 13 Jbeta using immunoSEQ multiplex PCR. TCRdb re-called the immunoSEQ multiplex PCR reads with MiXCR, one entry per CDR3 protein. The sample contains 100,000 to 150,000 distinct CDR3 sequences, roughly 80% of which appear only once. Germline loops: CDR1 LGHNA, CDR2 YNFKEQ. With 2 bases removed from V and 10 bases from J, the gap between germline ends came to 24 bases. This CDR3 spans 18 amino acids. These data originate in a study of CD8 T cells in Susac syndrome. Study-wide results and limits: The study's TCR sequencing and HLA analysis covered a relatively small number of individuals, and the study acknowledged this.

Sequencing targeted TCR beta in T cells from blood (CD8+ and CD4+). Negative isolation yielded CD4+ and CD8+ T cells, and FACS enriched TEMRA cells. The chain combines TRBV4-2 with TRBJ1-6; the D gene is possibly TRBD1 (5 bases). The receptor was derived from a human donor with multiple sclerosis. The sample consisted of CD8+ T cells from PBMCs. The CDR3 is CASSQRFWDRRLGSPLHF. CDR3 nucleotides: TGTGCCAGCAGCCAAAGATTTTGGGACCGTCGGCTCGGGTCACCCCTCCACTTT.